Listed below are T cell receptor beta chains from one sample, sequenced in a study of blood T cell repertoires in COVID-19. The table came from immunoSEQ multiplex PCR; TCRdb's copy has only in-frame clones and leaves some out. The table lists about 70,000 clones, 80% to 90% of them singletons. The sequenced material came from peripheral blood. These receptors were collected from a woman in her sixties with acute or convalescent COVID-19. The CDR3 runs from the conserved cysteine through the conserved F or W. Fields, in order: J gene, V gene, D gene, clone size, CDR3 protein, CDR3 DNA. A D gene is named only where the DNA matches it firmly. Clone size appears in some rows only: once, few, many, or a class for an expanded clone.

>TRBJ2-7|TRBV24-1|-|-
CATSESSLGESGEQYF
TGTGCCACCAGTGAATCTAGCTTGGGTGAGTCGGGCGAGCAGTACTTC
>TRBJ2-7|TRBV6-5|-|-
CASSYSGRGLSYEQYF
TGTGCCAGCAGTTACTCCGGTCGCGGGCTGTCCTACGAGCAGTACTTC
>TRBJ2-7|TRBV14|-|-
CASSLGQGSSYEQYF
TGTGCCAGCAGCCTTGGACAAGGAAGCTCCTACGAGCAGTACTTC
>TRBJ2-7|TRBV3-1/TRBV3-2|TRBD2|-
CASSQSGGTQNF
TGTGCCAGCAGCCAATCGGGGGGAACACAGAACTTC
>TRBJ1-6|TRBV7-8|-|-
CASSFLEFGTPDSPLHF
TGTGCCAGCAGCTTTTTGGAATTCGGGACACCTGATTCACCCCTCCACTTT
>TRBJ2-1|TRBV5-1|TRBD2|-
CASSPGLAGEGEQFF
TGCGCCAGCAGCCCGGGACTAGCGGGAGAAGGTGAGCAGTTCTTC
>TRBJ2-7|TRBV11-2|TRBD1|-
CASSPGGVYEQYF
TGTGCCAGCAGCCCAGGGGGCGTCTACGAGCAGTACTTC
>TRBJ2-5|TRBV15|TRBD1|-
CATSRDSSQGDQETQYF
TGTGCCACCAGCAGAGATTCATCCCAGGGGGACCAAGAGACCCAGTACTTC
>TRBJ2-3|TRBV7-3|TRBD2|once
CASSWAGGHTDTQYF
TGTGCCAGCAGCTGGGCGGGGGGACACACAGATACGCAGTATTTT
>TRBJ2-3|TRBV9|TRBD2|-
CASSPRPPLAGGEDTQYF
TGTGCCAGCAGCCCACGCCCCCCGTTAGCGGGAGGGGAAGATACGCAGTATTTT
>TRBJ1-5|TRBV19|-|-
CASSNGQLNQPQHF
TGTGCCAGTAGTAATGGACAGCTTAATCAGCCCCAGCATTTT
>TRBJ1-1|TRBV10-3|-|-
CAISDPYLNTEAFF
TGTGCCATCAGTGACCCCTATCTGAACACTGAAGCTTTCTTT
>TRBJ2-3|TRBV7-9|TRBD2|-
CASSTSSGGNTDTQYF
TGTGCCAGCAGCACATCTAGCGGGGGAAACACAGATACGCAGTATTTT
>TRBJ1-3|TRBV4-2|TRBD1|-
CASSQVEGANAGNTIYF
TGTGCCAGCAGCCAAGTAGAGGGGGCGAACGCTGGAAACACCATATATTTT
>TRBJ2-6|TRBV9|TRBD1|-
CASSAGTGVVSGANVLTF
TGTGCCAGCAGCGCGGGGACAGGGGTAGTCTCCGGGGCCAACGTCCTGACTTTC
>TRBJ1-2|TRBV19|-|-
CASSIPGDGYTF
TGTGCCAGTAGTATTCCCGGGGATGGCTACACCTTC
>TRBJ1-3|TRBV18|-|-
CASSLGATGNTIYF
TGTGCCAGCAGTCTGGGGGCGACTGGAAACACCATATATTTT
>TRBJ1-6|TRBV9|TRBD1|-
CASSGGLTGGAYNSPLHF
TGTGCCAGCAGCGGAGGCCTTACAGGGGGCGCCTATAATTCACCCCTCCACTTT
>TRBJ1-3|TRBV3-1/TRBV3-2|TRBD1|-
CASSLRQGLGNTIYF
TGTGCCAGCAGCCTTCGACAGGGTCTTGGAAACACCATATATTTT
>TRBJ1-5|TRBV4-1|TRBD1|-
CASSPTGQANQPQHF
TGCGCCAGCAGCCCGACTGGACAGGCAAATCAGCCCCAGCATTTT
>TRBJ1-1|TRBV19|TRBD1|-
CASRTTPAQGANTEAFF
TGTGCCAGTAGAACCACCCCGGCACAGGGGGCGAACACTGAAGCTTTCTTT
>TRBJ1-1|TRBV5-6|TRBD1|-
CASSLRKQGATEAFF
TGTGCCAGCAGCTTGCGGAAACAGGGGGCCACTGAAGCTTTCTTT
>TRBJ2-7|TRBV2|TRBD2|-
CASLRISGAGGTISYEQYF
TGTGCCAGCCTTAGAATCTCGGGTGCGGGCGGGACTATCTCCTACGAGCAGTACTTC
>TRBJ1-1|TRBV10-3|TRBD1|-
CAIRQGALSVNTEAFF
TGTGCCATCAGACAGGGGGCTCTTTCGGTGAACACTGAAGCTTTCTTT
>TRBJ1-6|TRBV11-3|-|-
CASRRQSFNSPLHF
TGTGCCAGCAGGAGACAGAGCTTTAATTCACCCCTCCACTTT